Listed below are T cell receptor beta chains from one sample, sequenced in a study of T-cell memory formation after mild COVID-19. TCRdb passed the 5' RACE reads through MiXCR, listing each CDR3 protein once. The table records 120,000 to 150,000 distinct CDR3 sequences, about 19% of them present only once. The sample was PBMCs or a T cell subset sorted from them (not recorded which). The origin of the receptors is an adult woman who had mild COVID-19 (a few samples of this study predate the infection). Cell type and time point are not known. Each CDR3 is given with its conserved first and last residue. The D gene is left open where the match is weak. The size of a clone is reported for some rows only, either as once, few or many, or as a class for expanded clones.

V	D	size	J	CDR3	DNA
TRBV5-1	TRBD2	few	TRBJ2-5	CASSWGLAGAETQYF	TGCGCCAGCAGCTGGGGACTAGCGGGGGCAGAGACCCAGTACTTC
TRBV5-1	-	-	TRBJ2-3	CASRTGPGTDTQYF	TGCGCCAGCAGGACAGGTCCGGGCACAGATACGCAGTATTTT
TRBV29-1	-	many	TRBJ2-6	CSVGYSGANVLTF	TGCAGCGTTGGGTACTCTGGGGCCAACGTCCTGACTTTC
TRBV5-1	-	few	TRBJ1-1	CASSLEGTNTEAFF	TGCGCCAGCAGCTTGGAGGGGACAAACACTGAAGCTTTCTTT
TRBV5-1	TRBD1	-	TRBJ1-1	CASSSGQYFTEAFF	TGCGCCAGCAGCTCGGGACAGTACTTCACTGAAGCTTTCTTT
TRBV18	-	few	TRBJ2-5	CASSPSVPEVQETQYF	TGTGCCAGCTCACCAAGTGTACCCGAGGTTCAAGAGACCCAGTACTTC
TRBV5-1	TRBD2	few	TRBJ2-1	CASSLGASGYYNEQFF	TGCGCCAGCAGCTTGGGGGCTAGCGGATACTACAATGAGCAGTTCTTC
TRBV12-3/TRBV12-4	TRBD1	-	TRBJ2-7	CASSLTGPGFYEQYF	TGTGCCAGCAGTTTGACAGGGCCTGGATTCTACGAGCAGTACTTC
TRBV6-6	-	few	TRBJ2-3	CASSPGARVTDTQYF	TGTGCCAGCAGTCCGGGAGCTCGGGTCACAGATACGCAGTATTTT
TRBV20-1	-	-	TRBJ2-5	CSAQGSRETQYF	TGCAGTGCTCAGGGGTCCCGGGAGACCCAGTACTTC
TRBV20-1	-	few	TRBJ2-7	CSARVGYPREQYF	TGCAGTGCTAGAGTGGGATACCCTCGCGAGCAGTACTTC
TRBV14	-	few	TRBJ2-7	CASSPYPQGLSYEQYF	TGTGCCAGCAGCCCTTATCCACAGGGCCTCTCCTACGAGCAGTACTTC
TRBV12-3/TRBV12-4	TRBD2	few	TRBJ2-1	CASSFSGTSGSYNEQFF	TGTGCCAGCAGTTTTTCGGGGACTAGCGGGTCCTACAATGAGCAGTTCTTC
TRBV20-1	TRBD2	-	TRBJ2-5	CSASGGAQETQYF	TGCAGTGCTAGCGGGGGGGCCCAAGAGACCCAGTACTTC
TRBV7-9	-	-	TRBJ1-4	CASSLVGDMRGTNEKLFF	TGTGCCAGCAGCTTAGTGGGGGATATGAGGGGAACTAATGAAAAACTGTTTTTT
TRBV20-1	TRBD2	-	TRBJ2-3	CSAPLAGGTDTQYF	TGCAGTGCTCCCTTAGCGGGAGGTACAGATACGCAGTATTTT
TRBV5-1	-	-	TRBJ2-1	CASSFATADGNEQFF	TGCGCCAGCAGCTTCGCCACCGCGGATGGAAATGAGCAGTTCTTC
TRBV7-2	TRBD2	-	TRBJ2-3	CASSPEGASGTLGTDTQYF	TGTGCCAGCAGCCCTGAGGGTGCTAGCGGGACCTTGGGAACAGATACGCAGTATTTT
TRBV27	-	few	TRBJ2-1	CASRSARSYNEQFF	TGTGCCAGCAGATCGGCCCGCTCCTACAATGAGCAGTTCTTC
TRBV7-2	TRBD2	few	TRBJ2-3	CASSLGPFRAGGTDTQYF	TGTGCCAGCAGCTTAGGGCCCTTTAGAGCGGGGGGCACAGATACGCAGTATTTT
TRBV12-3/TRBV12-4	TRBD2	-	TRBJ2-1	CAGGSGGESYNEQFF	TGTGCCGGCGGTAGCGGGGGGGAATCCTACAATGAGCAGTTCTTC
TRBV29-1	TRBD2	-	TRBJ2-1	CSVVRATSGGYAEQFF	TGCAGCGTTGTTCGGGCAACTAGCGGGGGATATGCTGAGCAGTTCTTC
TRBV28	TRBD2	few	TRBJ2-7	CASSPSGRIYEQYF	TGTGCCAGCAGTCCCTCCGGGAGGATCTACGAGCAGTACTTC
TRBV29-1	-	-	TRBJ1-4	CSAEGGGEKLFF	TGCAGCGCCGAGGGGGGAGGTGAAAAACTGTTTTTT
TRBV12-3/TRBV12-4	-	few	TRBJ2-7	CASSLAPSLEQYF	TGTGCCAGCAGTTTAGCGCCCTCTCTCGAGCAGTACTTC
TRBV12-3/TRBV12-4	-	few	TRBJ1-4	CASSLARANEKLFF	TGTGCCAGCAGTTTAGCCCGGGCTAATGAAAAACTGTTTTTT
TRBV20-1	TRBD1	few	TRBJ1-5	CSADAPIGQGSNQPQHF	TGCAGTGCCGATGCGCCCATTGGACAGGGCAGCAATCAGCCCCAGCATTTT
TRBV2	TRBD1	-	TRBJ2-1	CASMFPGQGFNEQFF	TGTGCCAGTATGTTTCCGGGACAGGGTTTCAATGAGCAGTTCTTC
TRBV20-1	-	few	TRBJ2-3	CSASYGNTDTQYF	TGCAGTGCTAGTTACGGGAACACAGATACGCAGTATTTT
TRBV15	TRBD1	-	TRBJ2-5	CATSRGFLGQGGETQYF	TGTGCCACCAGCAGGGGGTTCCTGGGACAGGGAGGCGAGACCCAGTACTTC
TRBV2	-	few	TRBJ1-6	CASSSGVGSPLHF	TGTGCCAGCAGTTCCGGGGTTGGTTCACCCCTCCACTTT
TRBV10-3	TRBD1	-	TRBJ1-5	CAIRDRENQPQHF	TGTGCCATCAGGGACAGGGAAAATCAGCCCCAGCATTTT
TRBV10-3	-	-	TRBJ2-5	CAISEGTTSQETQYF	TGTGCCATCAGTGAAGGGACAACTTCCCAAGAGACCCAGTACTTC
TRBV12-3/TRBV12-4	-	few	TRBJ2-3	CASSYKQLTDTQYF	TGTGCCAGCAGTTATAAACAGCTCACAGATACGCAGTATTTT
TRBV12-3/TRBV12-4	-	-	TRBJ1-6	CASSRQYNSPLHF	TGTGCCAGCAGTAGGCAGTATAATTCACCCCTCCACTTT
TRBV11-2	-	-	TRBJ1-6	CASSLLGPYNSPLHF	TGTGCCAGCAGCTTATTGGGACCCTATAATTCACCCCTCCACTTT
TRBV7-6	TRBD1	-	TRBJ2-7	CASSLAATGNYEQYF	TGTGCCAGCAGCTTAGCGGCGACAGGGAACTACGAGCAGTACTTC
TRBV4-1	-	few	TRBJ1-1	CASSQPSRRDTEAFF	TGCGCCAGCAGCCAACCCTCCCGTAGGGACACTGAAGCTTTCTTT
TRBV5-6	-	few	TRBJ2-5	CASSLTGFEETQYF	TGTGCCAGCAGCTTAACGGGATTTGAAGAGACCCAGTACTTC
TRBV12-3/TRBV12-4	TRBD2	many	TRBJ2-1	CASSIAGRGARDEQFF	TGTGCCAGCAGCATAGCAGGGCGGGGGGCGCGGGATGAGCAGTTCTTC
TRBV20-1	TRBD2	few	TRBJ2-7	CSASFRTSGSGQYF	TGCAGTGCCAGTTTCAGGACTAGCGGGTCCGGGCAGTACTTC
TRBV5-6	-	-	TRBJ2-3	CASSRGGKPDTQYF	TGTGCCAGCAGCAGGGGCGGGAAGCCAGATACGCAGTATTTT
TRBV10-2	TRBD2	-	TRBJ2-4	CASSESGTSGTRRDIQYF	TGCGCCAGCAGTGAAAGTGGGACTAGCGGGACTAGGCGGGACATTCAGTACTTC
TRBV18	TRBD1	few	TRBJ1-1	CASSRTGTTMNTEAFF	TGTGCCAGCTCACGGACAGGGACTACAATGAACACTGAAGCTTTCTTT
TRBV12-3/TRBV12-4	TRBD1	few	TRBJ1-2	CAARTGSGGYTF	TGTGCCGCCCGGACAGGGTCGGGTGGCTACACCTTC
TRBV20-1	TRBD2	-	TRBJ2-3	CSANPPSGSRTDTQYF	TGCAGTGCTAACCCTCCTAGCGGGTCCCGCACAGATACGCAGTATTTT
TRBV7-9	TRBD1	-	TRBJ1-1	CASSFGTGPEAFF	TGTGCCAGCAGCTTTGGGACAGGACCTGAAGCTTTCTTT
TRBV14	TRBD1	few	TRBJ2-7	CASSPLGTGSYEQYF	TGTGCCAGCAGCCCCCTCGGGACAGGGTCTTACGAGCAGTACTTC
TRBV9	-	-	TRBJ2-5	CASSPGPLSAETQYF	TGTGCCAGCAGCCCGGGCCCCTTGAGCGCCGAGACCCAGTACTTC
TRBV18	TRBD1	few	TRBJ2-7	CASSPGQGFYEQYF	TGTGCCAGCTCACCGGGACAGGGCTTCTACGAGCAGTACTTC
TRBV6-5	TRBD1	few	TRBJ1-4	CASSSGTGGEKLFF	TGTGCCAGCAGTTCCGGGACAGGCGGTGAAAAACTGTTTTTT
TRBV27	TRBD1	-	TRBJ2-5	CASRRTGMETQYF	TGTGCCAGCAGAAGGACAGGGATGGAGACCCAGTACTTC
TRBV5-1	TRBD1	-	TRBJ1-1	CASMITGGMTEAFF	TGCGCCAGCATGATTACAGGGGGCATGACTGAAGCTTTCTTT
TRBV29-1	-	few	TRBJ1-2	CSGCGTVYGYTF	TGCAGCGGCTGTGGGACGGTGTATGGCTACACCTTC
TRBV5-1	-	-	TRBJ2-5	CASSLAPPGETQYF	TGCGCCAGCAGCTTGGCACCTCCCGGGGAGACCCAGTACTTC